Only a few counts were recorded for the clone carrying this T cell receptor beta chain. This sample was included in a study of regulatory T cells in long-lasting Graves disease. The length of the CDR3 is 13 residues. Trimming took 5 bases from V and 5 from J; bases not matched to a gene: 7. Germline loops: CDR1 DFQATT, CDR2 SNEGSKA (reference sequence). Investigators prepared the TCR beta libraries by applying iRepertoire HTBI primers and Arm-PCR of CDR3 regions. TCRdb reprocessed the multiplex PCR reads via MiXCR and lists one record per CDR3 protein. The top ten hold approximately 15% of the sample, which has 350,000 to 500,000 distinct CDR3 sequences, around 20% seen once. Time point here: persistent/refractory GD, antithyroid drugs over 5 years with positive TRAb. There was RNA extracted from PBMCs, and the TCR library was made from it.

The starting material was peripheral blood mononuclear cells (PBMCs), obtained when the disease was refractory, from a patient treated with antithyroid drugs. The sequence came from a female donor with Graves disease. V gene TRBV20-1 combines with J gene TRBJ2-7, with 9 nucleotides matching TRBD2. The CDR3 DNA reads TGCAGTGCTCTTAGCGGGAGCATGAACGAGCAGTACTTC. Amino acid sequence: CSALSGSMNEQYF.